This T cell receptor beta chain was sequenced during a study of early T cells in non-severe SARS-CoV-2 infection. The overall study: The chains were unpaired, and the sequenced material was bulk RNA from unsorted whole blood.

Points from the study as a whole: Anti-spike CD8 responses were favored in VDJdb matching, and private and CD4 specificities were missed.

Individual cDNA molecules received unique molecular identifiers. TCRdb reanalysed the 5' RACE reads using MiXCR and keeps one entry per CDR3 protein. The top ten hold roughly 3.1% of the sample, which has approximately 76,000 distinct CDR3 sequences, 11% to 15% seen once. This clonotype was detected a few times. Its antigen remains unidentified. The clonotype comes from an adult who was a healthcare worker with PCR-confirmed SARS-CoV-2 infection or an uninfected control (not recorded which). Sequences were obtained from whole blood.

This CDR3 reads CASSLTGGHTEAFF. The DNA of the CDR3 is TGCGCCAGCAGCTTGACAGGGGGACACACTGAAGCTTTCTTT. This chain uses TRBV5-1 with TRBJ1-1, with TRBD1 matching 8 bases. Looked up from germline, CDR1 is SGHRS and CDR2 is YFSETQ. The junction had 2 bases not matched to a gene; V was cut back by 1 base and J by 3 bases. CDR3 length: 14 residues.